These 25 T cell receptor beta chains were sequenced from one sample in a study of blood T cells in healthy people across ages. Combining a sample-barcoded 5' primer with a J-beta primer mix, a second PCR ran for roughly 6 to 12 cycles. From the 5' RACE reads, TCRdb called clonotypes with MiXCR, one entry per CDR3 protein. This sample has hundreds of thousands of distinct CDR3 sequences; approximately 48% occur once, and the top ten carry roughly 19%. Sample: blood. Receptors originate from a man aged 55-75 years in good health.

This clonotype has more than one count but fewer than ten. The chain uses TRBV11-2 and TRBJ2-7, with TRBD2 as a possible D gene (6 bases). This CDR3 spans 15 amino acids. Trimming removed 1 base from V and 3 bases from J, with 13 bases in between. The germline CDR1 and CDR2 sequences are SGHAT and FQNNGV. The CDR3 reads CASSLAGGHYYEQYF. CDR3 DNA sequence: TGTGCCAGCAGCTTAGCCGGGGGTCACTACTACGAGCAGTACTTC.

The chain couples TRBV7-2 to TRBJ2-3; 7 bases are a match to TRBD1. Looked up from germline, CDR1 is SGHTA and CDR2 is FQGNSA. The CDR3 spans 16 residues. V dropped 2 bases and J dropped 0; count of bases not matched to a gene: 5. CDR3 loop: CASSLWTGRSTDTQYF. The DNA for the CDR3 is TGTGCCAGCAGCTTATGGACAGGACGCAGCACAGATACGCAGTATTTT.

The chain is built from TRBV15 and TRBJ2-5; D perhaps matches TRBD1 (6 bases). The J call is in doubt because the DNA end fits TRBJ2-7 better. The CDR3 is 14 residues long. Germline-derived CDR1 and CDR2 are LNHNV and YYDKDF (reference sequence). This CDR3 reads CATSSRDKGYEQYF. In DNA, the CDR3 is TGTGCCACCAGCAGTAGGGACAAAGGTTACGAGCAGTACTTC.

Worth noting for this clonotype: Relative to the germline gene, one junction end is altered; a read error may explain this. This chain links TRBV12-3 or TRBV12-4 with TRBJ2-1; 9 bases line up with TRBD2. CDR3 length equals 16 residues. CDR3 region: CASSPTGTSSFNEQFF. The CDR3 DNA follows: TGCGCCAGCAGCCCGACCGGGACTAGCTCCTTCAATGAGCAGTTCTTC.

V and J are TRBV5-6 and TRBJ2-4; D remains ambiguous. The CDR3 has 12 amino acids. Germline-derived CDR1 and CDR2 are SGHDT and YYEEEE. Between the trimmed V and J ends, which lost 6 bases and 6 bases, there was a span of 10 bases. CDR3 sequence: CASNKGGNIQYF. The CDR3 DNA reads as TGTGCCAGCAACAAGGGCGGAAACATTCAGTACTTC.

This clonotype was picked up a small number of times. The chain has TRBV20-1 and TRBJ2-3; TRBD1 might be the D (6 bases). The length of the CDR3 is 14 residues. Looked up from germline, CDR1 is DFQATT and CDR2 is SNEGSKA (reference sequence). V dropped 3 bases and J dropped 6 bases, with 16 bases sitting between them. CDR3 in amino acids: CSARGRGIVDTQYF. The CDR3 nucleotides read TGCAGTGCTAGGGGCAGGGGTATAGTTGATACGCAGTATTTT.

The rearrangement links TRBV13 to TRBJ1-4; TRBD1 might be the D (5 bases). V lost 3 bases, J lost 8 bases, and 10 bases lay in between. The CDR3 length is 13 residues. Germline V CDR1 and CDR2: PRHDT, FYEKMQ (reference sequence). The CDR3 here is CASSLSWDEKLFF. The CDR3 region has the DNA TGTGCCAGCAGCTTGTCCTGGGACGAAAAACTGTTTTTT.

The CDR3 region has the DNA TGCAGTGCTCCTTTGGCGGGGGGCGGTTACGAGCAGTACTTC. Encoded protein: CSAPLAGGGYEQYF. V gene TRBV20-1 combines with J gene TRBJ2-7, with TRBD2 matching over 8 bases. The CDR3 is made up of 14 amino acids. Germline CDR1 is DFQATT and CDR2 is SNEGSKA (reference sequence). The ends lost 5 bases at V and 4 bases at J; junction bases unmatched: 10.

In this sample, this clonotype turned up a few times. This chain connects TRBV5-1 to TRBJ1-4; D is undetermined. V was pared by 0 bases and J by 6 bases, with 12 bases between. CDR3 length: 15 amino acids. CDR1 and CDR2 from the germline V gene are SGHRS and YFSETQ. Here the CDR3 DNA reads TGCGCCAGCAGCTTGGAGGTGGGCGCGGATGAAAAACTGTTTTTT. As protein: CASSLEVGADEKLFF.

The chain joins TRBV2 to TRBJ1-2, with 9 bases fitting TRBD1. V lost 6 bases and J lost 3; bases outside the gene matches: 5. The V gene's germline CDR1 is SNHLY and CDR2 FYNNEI. This CDR3 has 14 residues. CDR3 protein: CASRKQGADYGYTF. The CDR3 DNA is TGTGCCAGCAGGAAACAGGGGGCTGACTATGGCTACACCTTC.

This clonotype occurred a few times. This sequence joins TRBV20-1 and TRBJ2-5; TRBD1 matches at 7 bases. The CDR3 runs 12 residues. The junction had 11 bases not matched to a gene; V was cut back by 5 bases and J by 11 bases. The germline V gene encodes CDR1 DFQATT and CDR2 SNEGSKA (reference sequence). CDR3 region: CSAGGQTLEQYF. CDR3 DNA: TGCAGTGCTGGGGGACAGACACTTGAGCAGTACTTC.

This clonotype occurred many times. CDR3 sequence: CASSGRVGETQYF. In nucleotides, the CDR3 is TGTGCCAGCAGTGGTCGGGTCGGAGAGACCCAGTACTTC. This chain joins TRBV25-1 and TRBJ2-5; no clear D. Germline V gene sequence: CDR1 MGHDK, CDR2 SYGVNS. This CDR3 region has 13 residues. Trimming left V 4 bases short and J 4 bases short, with 10 bases between.

The CDR3 sequence is CSASGLAGSYEQFF. Here the CDR3 DNA reads TGCAGTGCTTCCGGACTAGCGGGGTCCTACGAGCAGTTCTTC. This sequence joins TRBV20-1 and TRBJ2-1; 12 bases align to TRBD2. V was clipped by 5 bases and J by 10 bases; unmatched bases: 9. The CDR3 is made up of 14 amino acids. Germline loops: CDR1 DFQATT, CDR2 SNEGSKA (reference sequence).

This clonotype came up many times. The gene calls are TRBV12-3 or TRBV12-4 and TRBJ2-5; 7 positions agree with TRBD1. CDR3 length: 11 amino acids. V trimming: 7 bases; J trimming: 9 bases; junction bases outside the gene matches: 5. As DNA, the CDR3 is TGTGCCAGCACCCGAACAGGGGCCCAGTACTTC. Protein: CASTRTGAQYF.

V and J are TRBV12-3 or TRBV12-4 and TRBJ2-7; D might be TRBD1 or TRBD2, each matching 5 bases. This CDR3 is 12 amino acids long. Trimming stripped 8 bases from V and 7 bases from J, with 15 bases between. As DNA, the CDR3 is TGTGCCAGCCGGGGCCCTCGTGTGGAGCAGTACTTC. Protein product: CASRGPRVEQYF.

This clonotype has more than one count but fewer than ten. CDR3 amino acids: CASSQSLAGYNEQFF. Written as DNA, the CDR3 is TGTGCCAGCAGCCAAAGCCTAGCGGGCTACAATGAGCAGTTCTTC. The chain joins TRBV3-1 to TRBJ2-1; 8 bases fit TRBD2. Germline CDR1 LGHDT, CDR2 YNNKEL (reference sequence). V dropped 2 bases and J dropped 3; count of bases not matched to a gene: 3. This CDR3 spans 15 amino acids.

The chain recombines TRBV12-3 or TRBV12-4 with TRBJ2-7; 12 nucleotides match TRBD2. V was pared by 8 bases and J by 3 bases, with 5 bases of the junction left unmatched. This CDR3 comprises 14 residues. Written as DNA, the CDR3 is TGTGCCAGCGGGGCTAGCGGGGGGGTCTACGAGCAGTACTTC. It translates to CASGASGGVYEQYF.

This clonotype came up a few times. This sequence joins TRBV7-2 and TRBJ1-2, with D unclear. The V end lost 1 base, the J end lost 8 bases, and 8 bases lay between the germline ends. The CDR3 runs to 12 residues. The germline V gene encodes CDR1 SGHTA and CDR2 FQGNSA. CDR3 nucleotides: TGTGCCAGCAGCTTAGGGGGTTGGGGCTACACCTTC. Its translation: CASSLGGWGYTF.

The V gene is TRBV18, the J gene TRBJ1-1; D is uncertain. V was trimmed by 0 bases and J by 2 bases, leaving 7 bases between them. In germline, CDR1 is KGHSH, CDR2 LQKENI. This CDR3 has 14 amino acids. DNA of the CDR3: TGTGCCAGCTCACCACCGATGGGAAACACTGAAGCTTTCTTT. Translated: CASSPPMGNTEAFF.

The rearrangement joins TRBV6-5 to TRBJ2-1, with 11 bases that match TRBD2. Germline assignment: CDR1 MNHEY and CDR2 SVGAGI. V was clipped by 6 bases and J by 6 bases; unmatched bases: 7. The CDR3 runs to 15 residues. CDR3 protein: CASSPTSGNGNEQFF. The DNA of the CDR3 is TGTGCCAGCAGCCCGACTAGCGGGAATGGCAATGAGCAGTTCTTC.

This clonotype was picked up a small number of times. The chain recombines TRBV5-1 with TRBJ2-1; 10 nucleotides line up with TRBD1. CDR3 length: 17 amino acids. Germline loops: CDR1 SGHRS, CDR2 YFSETQ. V shed 3 bases, J shed 9 bases, and the junction held 15 bases outside the gene matches. The CDR3 is CASSSLSVGQGVGEQFF. For the CDR3, the DNA is TGCGCCAGCAGCTCACTGTCGGTAGGACAGGGGGTGGGTGAGCAGTTCTTC.

The chain joins TRBV7-9 to TRBJ2-5, with 7 nucleotides matching TRBD1. Germline V CDR1 and CDR2: SEHNR, FQNEAQ (reference sequence). The CDR3 extends over 16 amino acids. V lost 0 bases, J lost 4 bases, and 8 bases stayed unmatched. The CDR3 spells CASSLALTGDGETQYF. CDR3 nucleotides: TGTGCCAGCAGCTTAGCCCTCACAGGGGATGGAGAGACCCAGTACTTC.

This clonotype has only a few counts. The rearrangement uses TRBV7-9 and TRBJ1-2, with 7 bases fitting TRBD1. Germline trimming cut 5 bases from V and 1 base from J; bases unmatched to any gene: 4. The CDR3 is made up of 14 amino acids. The V gene's germline CDR1 is SEHNR and CDR2 FQNEAQ (reference sequence). The CDR3 region is CASSIGTDNYGYTF. The DNA for the CDR3 is TGTGCCAGCAGCATCGGGACAGATAACTATGGCTACACCTTC.

The J gene is TRBJ2-1, the V gene TRBV10-3; D is possibly TRBD2 (6 bases). The ends were cut back, 0 bases at V and 0 bases at J, with 6 bases in the middle. The CDR3 is 15 residues long. The germline V gene has CDR1 ENHRY and CDR2 SYGVKD. The CDR3 nucleotides read TGTGCCATCAGTGAGTCGACTAGCTCCTACAATGAGCAGTTCTTC. It encodes CAISESTSSYNEQFF.

The V and J genes are TRBV18 and TRBJ2-1; 7 nucleotides align to TRBD1. The CDR3 is made up of 16 amino acids. In germline, CDR1 is KGHSH, CDR2 LQKENI. V was clipped by 3 bases and J by 2 bases; unmatched bases: 7. The CDR3 here is CASSPTPGTAYNEQFF. The CDR3 DNA reads as TGTGCCAGCTCACCCACTCCCGGGACAGCCTACAATGAGCAGTTCTTC. Together with reference TRBV18 and TRBJ2-1, the CDR3 gives the full variable domain: NAGVMQNPRHLVRRRGQEARLRCSPMKGHSHVYWYRQLPEEGLKFMVYLQKENIIDESGMPKERFSAEFPKEGPSILRIQQVVRGDSAAYFCASSPTPGTAYNEQFFGPGTRLTVL.